This T cell receptor (beta chain) was retrieved from a study of cytomegalovirus exposure and HLA in healthy donors. Findings and limits, study-wide: A highly shared variant cluster was judged a likely technical artifact. In a later analysis, about 17,000 TCR beta sequences were associated with HLA alleles at 0.05 false discovery rate.

This CDR3 region has 16 residues. V lost 10 bases, J lost 3 bases, and 10 bases stayed unmatched. Germline CDR1 is SGHTA and CDR2 is FQGNSA. This clone was observed a single time. Its antigen is still unknown. The PCR employed 60 Vbeta primers together with 13 Jbeta primers. Assay used: immunoSEQ multiplex PCR; TCRdb lists only in-frame clones, some missing. The sample holds more than 80,000 clones, about four fifths seen once. The chain combines TRBV7-2 with TRBJ2-5; 14 bases are a match to TRBD2. Sequences were obtained from PBMCs. This TCR derives from a female donor in good health and CMV-seropositive. CDR3 DNA: TGTGCCACCGGCAAGGGACTAGCGGGAGATAAAGAGACCCAGTACTTC. This codes for CATGKGLAGDKETQYF.